Listed here is a single TCR beta chain. Generated by immunoSEQ multiplex PCR, the TCRdb table keeps only in-frame clones and is missing some. Among fewer than 350,000 clones, approximately 86% were seen once, and the ten largest hold 4.1%. Germline V gives CDR1 DFQATT, CDR2 SNEGSKA (reference sequence). The CDR3 consists of 11 residues. V lost 5 bases and J lost 0, with 4 bases in between. The record originates from a study of blood T cell repertoires in COVID-19. Study overall: The study drew acute and convalescent COVID-19 samples from the United States, Italy and Spain.

The source is a woman aged 45-59 years with active or convalescent COVID-19. The chain joins TRBV20-1 to TRBJ2-5; D uncertain. Sequencing was carried out using peripheral blood. The CDR3 nucleotides are TGCAGTGCTGCGCACCAAGAGACCCAGTACTTC. It specifies CSAAHQETQYF.